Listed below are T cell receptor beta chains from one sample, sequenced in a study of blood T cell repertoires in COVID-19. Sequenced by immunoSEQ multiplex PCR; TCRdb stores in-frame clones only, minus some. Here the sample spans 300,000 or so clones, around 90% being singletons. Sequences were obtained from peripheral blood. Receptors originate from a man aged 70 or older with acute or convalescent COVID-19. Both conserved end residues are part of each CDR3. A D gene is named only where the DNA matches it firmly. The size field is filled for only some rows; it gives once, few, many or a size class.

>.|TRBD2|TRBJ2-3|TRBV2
CASTPSGGTDTQYF
TGTGCCAGCACCCCTAGCGGAGGCACAGATACGCAGTATTTT
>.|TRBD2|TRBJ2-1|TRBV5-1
CASRPMRDSGSFYNEQFF
TGCGCCAGCAGACCGATGAGGGATAGCGGGAGCTTCTACAATGAGCAGTTCTTC
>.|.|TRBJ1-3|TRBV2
CASSVGRTSGNTIYF
TGTGCCAGCAGTGTTGGGCGCACCTCTGGAAACACCATATATTTT
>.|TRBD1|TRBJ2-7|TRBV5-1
CASSLGTGGHEQYF
TGCGCCAGCAGCTTGGGGACAGGGGGCCACGAGCAGTACTTC
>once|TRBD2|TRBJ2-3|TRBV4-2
CASSPYLAGDTDTQYF
TGTGCCAGCAGTCCGTACCTAGCGGGAGACACAGATACGCAGTATTTT
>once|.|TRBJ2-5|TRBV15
CATSAGGSDETQYF
TGTGCCACCAGCGCAGGAGGAAGCGATGAGACCCAGTACTTC
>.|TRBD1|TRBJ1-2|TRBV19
CASSEGGIDYGYTF
TGTGCCAGTAGTGAAGGGGGCATAGACTATGGCTACACCTTC
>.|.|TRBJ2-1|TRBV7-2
CASTHGSTYNEQFF
TGTGCCAGCACTCATGGGAGCACCTACAATGAGCAGTTCTTC
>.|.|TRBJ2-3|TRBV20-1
CSAWGELTQYF
TGCAGTGCTTGGGGGGAACTAACGCAGTATTTT
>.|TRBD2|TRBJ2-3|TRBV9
CASSVGAGPDTQYF
TGTGCCAGCAGCGTAGGAGCGGGACCAGATACGCAGTATTTT
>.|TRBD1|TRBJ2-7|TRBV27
CASSSLSGTGYEQYF
TGTGCCAGCAGTTCCCTGTCCGGGACAGGTTACGAGCAGTACTTC
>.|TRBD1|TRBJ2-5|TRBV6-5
CASREGAGGAETQYF
TGTGCCAGCAGGGAGGGGGCAGGGGGCGCGGAGACCCAGTACTTC
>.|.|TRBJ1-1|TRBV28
CASSPAGMPTTEAFF
TGTGCCAGCAGCCCGGCGGGCATGCCGACCACTGAAGCTTTCTTT
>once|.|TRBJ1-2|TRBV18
CASSSAQGHYGYTF
TGTGCCAGCTCATCCGCACAGGGACACTATGGCTACACCTTC
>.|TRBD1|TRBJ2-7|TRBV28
CASSLRGGVYF
TGTGCCAGCAGTTTAAGAGGGGGCGTTTACTTC
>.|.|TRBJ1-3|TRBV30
CAWRGPGTTSGNTIYF
TGTGCCTGGAGGGGTCCCGGGACAACCTCTGGAAACACCATATATTTT
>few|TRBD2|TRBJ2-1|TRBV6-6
CASSSLAGGSNEQFF
TGTGCCAGCAGTTCCTTAGCGGGGGGCTCCAATGAGCAGTTCTTC
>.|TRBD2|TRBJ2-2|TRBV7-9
CASTPGGGTGELFF
TGTGCCAGCACGCCGGGAGGGGGGACCGGGGAGCTGTTTTTT
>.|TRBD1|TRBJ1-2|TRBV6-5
CASSPVYRGVGGYTF
TGTGCCAGCAGTCCCGTCTACAGGGGCGTGGGAGGCTACACCTTC
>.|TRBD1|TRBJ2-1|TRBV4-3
CASSPTLTGGVEQFF
TGCGCCAGCAGCCCTACCTTGACAGGGGGGGTTGAGCAGTTCTTC
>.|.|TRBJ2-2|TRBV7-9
CASSRRVGGELFF
TGTGCCAGCAGCCGCCGGGTCGGCGGGGAGCTGTTTTTT
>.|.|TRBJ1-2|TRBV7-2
CASSLGQGWWGYTF
TGTGCCAGCAGCTTAGGTCAGGGTTGGTGGGGCTACACCTTC